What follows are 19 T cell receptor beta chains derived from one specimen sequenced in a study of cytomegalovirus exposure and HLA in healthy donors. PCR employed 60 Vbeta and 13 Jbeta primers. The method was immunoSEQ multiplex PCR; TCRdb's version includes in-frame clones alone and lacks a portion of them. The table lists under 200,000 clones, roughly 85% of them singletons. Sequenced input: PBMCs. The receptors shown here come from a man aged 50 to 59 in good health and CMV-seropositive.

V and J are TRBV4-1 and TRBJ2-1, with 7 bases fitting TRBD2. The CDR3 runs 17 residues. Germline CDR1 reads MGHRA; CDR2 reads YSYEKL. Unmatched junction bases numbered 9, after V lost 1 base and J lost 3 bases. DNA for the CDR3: TGCGCCAGCAGCCAAGTGGGGTGGCGGGGGTTCTACAATGAGCAGTTCTTC. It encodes CASSQVGWRGFYNEQFF.

The DNA of the CDR3 is TGTGCCAGCAGCCCCGGGGTAGCGGGGGTTTTTGAGCAGTTCTTC. Translating gives CASSPGVAGVFEQFF. This chain links TRBV5-6 with TRBJ2-1, with TRBD2 matching over 9 bases. V lost 4 bases and J lost 9; bases outside the gene matches: 11. This CDR3 has 15 amino acids. Germline loops: CDR1 SGHDT, CDR2 YYEEEE. Together with reference TRBV5-6 and TRBJ2-1, the CDR3 gives the full variable domain: DAGVTQSPTHLIKTRGQQVTLRCSPKSGHDTVSWYQQALGQGPQFIFQYYEEEERQRGNFPDRFSGHQFPNYSSELNVNALLLGDSALYLCASSPGVAGVFEQFFGPGTRLTVL.

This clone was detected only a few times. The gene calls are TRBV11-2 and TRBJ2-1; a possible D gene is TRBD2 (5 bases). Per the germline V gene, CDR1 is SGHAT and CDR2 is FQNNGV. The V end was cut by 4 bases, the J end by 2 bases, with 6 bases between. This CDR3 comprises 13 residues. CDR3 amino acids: CASSSGTYNEQFF. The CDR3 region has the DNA TGTGCCAGCAGCTCCGGGACCTACAATGAGCAGTTCTTC. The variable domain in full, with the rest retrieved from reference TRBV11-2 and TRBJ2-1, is EAGVAQSPRYKIIEKRQSVAFWCNPISGHATLYWYQQILGQGPKLLIQFQNNGVVDDSQLPKDRFSAERLKGVDSTLKIQPAKLEDSAVYLCASSSGTYNEQFFGPGTRLTVL.

The CDR3 sequence: CASSQEPVNSPLHF. In DNA form, the CDR3 reads TGCGCCAGCAGCCAAGAGCCAGTTAATTCACCCCTCCACTTT. J is TRBJ1-6 and V is TRBV4-1, with D hard to call. The V and J ends lost 0 bases and 6 bases respectively, with 6 bases between them. This CDR3 spans 14 amino acids. CDR1 is MGHRA, CDR2 YSYEKL, per germline.

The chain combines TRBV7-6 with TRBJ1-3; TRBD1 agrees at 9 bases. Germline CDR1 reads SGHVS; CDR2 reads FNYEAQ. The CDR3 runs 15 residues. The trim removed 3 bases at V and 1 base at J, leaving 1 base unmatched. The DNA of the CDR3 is TGTGCCAGCAGCTTGGGGACAGGGTCTGGAAACACCATATATTTT. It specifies CASSLGTGSGNTIYF.

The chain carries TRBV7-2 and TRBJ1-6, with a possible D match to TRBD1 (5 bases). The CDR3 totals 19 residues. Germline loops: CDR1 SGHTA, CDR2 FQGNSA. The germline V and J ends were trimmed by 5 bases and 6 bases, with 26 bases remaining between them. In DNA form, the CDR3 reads TGTGCCAGCAGCCTTACCATTCTGGACCGCGGGACCCTTAATTCACCCCTCCACTTT. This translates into CASSLTILDRGTLNSPLHF. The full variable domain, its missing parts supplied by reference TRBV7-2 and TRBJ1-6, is GAGVSQSPSNKVTEKGKDVELRCDPISGHTALYWYRQSLGQGLEFLIYFQGNSAPDKSGLPSDRFSAERTGGSVSTLTIQRTQQEDSAVYLCASSLTILDRGTLNSPLHFGNGTRLTVT.

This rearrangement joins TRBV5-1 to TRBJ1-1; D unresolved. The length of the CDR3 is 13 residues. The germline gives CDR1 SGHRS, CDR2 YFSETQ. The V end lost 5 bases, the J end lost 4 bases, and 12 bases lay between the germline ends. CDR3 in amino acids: CASSSGLGTEAFF. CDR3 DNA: TGCGCCAGCAGTTCCGGACTGGGCACTGAAGCTTTCTTT.

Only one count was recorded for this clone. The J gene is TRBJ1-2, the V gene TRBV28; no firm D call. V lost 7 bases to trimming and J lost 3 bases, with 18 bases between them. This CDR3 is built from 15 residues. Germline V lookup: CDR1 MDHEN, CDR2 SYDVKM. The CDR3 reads CASTPSGRTDYGYTF. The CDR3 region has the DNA TGTGCCAGCACCCCCAGTGGGAGGACGGACTATGGCTACACCTTC.

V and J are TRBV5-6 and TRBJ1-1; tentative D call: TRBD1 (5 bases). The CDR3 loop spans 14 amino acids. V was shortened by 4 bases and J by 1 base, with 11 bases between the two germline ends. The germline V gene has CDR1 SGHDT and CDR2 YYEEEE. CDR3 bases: TGTGCCAGCAGCCCGGGACTGGCGAACACTGAAGCTTTCTTT. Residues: CASSPGLANTEAFF.

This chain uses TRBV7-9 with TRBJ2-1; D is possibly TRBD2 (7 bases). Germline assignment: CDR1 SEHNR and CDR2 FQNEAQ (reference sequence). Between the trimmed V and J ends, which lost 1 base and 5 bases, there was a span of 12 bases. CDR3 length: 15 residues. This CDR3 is CASSLEGGAHNEQFF. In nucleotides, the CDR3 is TGTGCCAGCAGCTTAGAGGGGGGGGCCCACAATGAGCAGTTCTTC.

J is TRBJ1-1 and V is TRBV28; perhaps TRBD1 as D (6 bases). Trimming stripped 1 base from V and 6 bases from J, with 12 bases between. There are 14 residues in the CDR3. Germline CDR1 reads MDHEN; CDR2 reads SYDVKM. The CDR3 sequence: CASSLSGVGPEAFF. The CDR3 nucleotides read TGTGCCAGCAGTTTATCAGGGGTCGGACCTGAAGCTTTCTTT.

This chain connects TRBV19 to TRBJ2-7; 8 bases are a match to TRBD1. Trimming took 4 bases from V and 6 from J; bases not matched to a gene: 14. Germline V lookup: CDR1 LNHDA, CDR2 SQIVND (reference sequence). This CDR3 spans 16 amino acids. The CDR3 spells CASSSGLPDRVLEQYF. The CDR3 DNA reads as TGTGCCAGTAGTAGTGGCCTCCCGGACAGGGTCCTCGAGCAGTACTTC.

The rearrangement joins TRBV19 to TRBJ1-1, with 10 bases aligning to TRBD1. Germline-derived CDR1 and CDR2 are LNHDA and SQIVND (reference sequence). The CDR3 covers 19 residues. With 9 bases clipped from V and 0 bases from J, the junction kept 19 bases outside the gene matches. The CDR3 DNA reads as TGTGCCAGCAAGTGGGACAGGGGCTTAAGGCCCGGGGTGAACACTGAAGCTTTCTTT. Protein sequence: CASKWDRGLRPGVNTEAFF.

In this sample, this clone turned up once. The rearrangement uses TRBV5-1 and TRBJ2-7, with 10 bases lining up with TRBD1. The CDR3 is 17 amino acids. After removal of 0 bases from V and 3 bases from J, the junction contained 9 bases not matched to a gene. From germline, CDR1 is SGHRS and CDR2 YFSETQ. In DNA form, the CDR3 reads TGCGCCAGCAGCTTGGTCCTACCGGGACAGGGGAACTACGAGCAGTACGTC. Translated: CASSLVLPGQGNYEQYV.

Written as DNA, the CDR3 is TGTGCCAGCAGCTTACGGAATTCACCCCTCCACTTT. Translating gives CASSLRNSPLHF. V and J are TRBV13 and TRBJ1-6, with D unclear. CDR1 is PRHDT and CDR2 is FYEKMQ in the germline V gene (reference sequence). The CDR3 is 12 residues long. Trimming cost V 2 bases and J 7 bases, with 3 bases left between them.

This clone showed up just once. Here the CDR3 DNA reads TGTGCCAGTAGTATAGCCACAGGGATCCCGGTCTATGGCTACACCTTC. It codes for CASSIATGIPVYGYTF. The chain combines TRBV19 with TRBJ1-2, with D possibly being TRBD1 (6 bases). In germline, CDR1 is LNHDA, CDR2 SQIVND (reference sequence). The CDR3 spans 16 residues. V was clipped by 1 base and J by 4 bases, with 16 bases between them.

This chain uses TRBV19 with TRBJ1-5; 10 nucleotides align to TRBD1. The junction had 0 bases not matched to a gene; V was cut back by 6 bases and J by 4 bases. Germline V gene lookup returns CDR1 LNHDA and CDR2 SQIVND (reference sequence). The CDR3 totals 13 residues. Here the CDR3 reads CASRGQGNQPQHF. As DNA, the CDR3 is TGTGCCAGTAGGGGACAGGGGAATCAGCCCCAGCATTTT.

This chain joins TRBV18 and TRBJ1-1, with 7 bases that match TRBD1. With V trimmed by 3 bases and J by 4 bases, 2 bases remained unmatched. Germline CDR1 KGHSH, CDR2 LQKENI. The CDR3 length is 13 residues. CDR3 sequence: CASSPWTGTEAFF. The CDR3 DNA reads TGTGCCAGCTCACCGTGGACAGGCACTGAAGCTTTCTTT.

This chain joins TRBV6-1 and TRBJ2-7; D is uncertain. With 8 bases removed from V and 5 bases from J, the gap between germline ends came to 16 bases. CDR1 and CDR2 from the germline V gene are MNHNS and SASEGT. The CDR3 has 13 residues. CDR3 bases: TGTGCCAGCCGAATAGCCAAGAGTCACGAGCAGTACGTC. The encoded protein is CASRIAKSHEQYV.